A single sample is the source of the 30 T cell receptor beta chains below, sequenced in a study of shared clonotypes between healthy human individuals. The data were produced by immunoSEQ multiplex PCR, yet TCRdb's version contains in-frame clones alone and is incomplete. The sample records around 1.1 million clones, about 84% being singletons. Sequences were obtained from memory CD4+ T cells from PBMCs. The subset was: CD45RA-negative fraction. These receptors were taken from a man younger than 30 in good health. Some clones in this sample may be carry-over from other donors' samples.

The DNA of the CDR3 is TGTGCCAGCAGGAGACGGGTGGGGGATCAGCCCCAGCATTTT. Its translation is CASRRRVGDQPQHF. This chain connects TRBV2 to TRBJ1-5; tentatively, D is TRBD1 (5 bases). Trimming removed 6 bases at V and 5 bases at J, with 14 bases between. This CDR3 contains 14 residues. From germline, CDR1 is SNHLY and CDR2 FYNNEI. The full variable domain, completed using reference TRBV2 and TRBJ1-5, is EPEVTQTPSHQVTQMGQEVILRCVPISNHLYFYWYRQILGQKVEFLVSFYNNEISEKSEIFDDQFSVERPDGSNFTLKIRSTKLEDSAMYFCASRRRVGDQPQHFGDGTRLSIL.

V gene TRBV7-9 combines with J gene TRBJ2-7, with D possibly matching TRBD1 (6 bases). Germline V gives CDR1 SEHNR, CDR2 FQNEAQ (reference sequence). The CDR3 spans 15 residues. Trimming cost V 5 bases and J 3 bases, with 17 bases left between them. The CDR3 sequence is CASSPSQGKVYEQYF. The CDR3 DNA follows: TGTGCCAGCAGCCCCTCTCAGGGGAAGGTCTACGAGCAGTACTTC.

The rearrangement joins TRBV7-8 to TRBJ2-1; 9 bases line up with TRBD2. The CDR3 has 15 residues. The ends lost 2 bases at V and 6 bases at J; junction bases unmatched: 5. Germline CDR1 reads SGHVS; CDR2 reads FQNEAQ. The CDR3 reads CASSLTGTSFNEQFF. The CDR3 bases are TGTGCCAGCAGCTTAACCGGGACTAGCTTCAATGAGCAGTTCTTC.

As concerns this clone: A single base is all that separates this from a far larger clone, so a read error is likely. The chain is built from TRBV9 and TRBJ2-7, with D unclear. Trimming took off 0 bases at V and 9 bases at J, with 16 bases between the two ends. CDR1 and CDR2 (germline): SGDLS, YYNGEE. This CDR3 is 14 amino acids long. The CDR3 loop is CASSVDGVVGGQYF. For the CDR3, the DNA is TGTGCCAGCAGCGTAGATGGGGTCGTAGGTGGGCAGTACTTC.

The rearrangement joins TRBV7-3 to TRBJ2-2; 9 bases map to TRBD1. The CDR3 spans 16 residues. Losses at the gene ends were 4 bases for V and 3 bases for J; bases not matched to a gene: 6. The germline gives CDR1 SGHTA, CDR2 FQGTGA. Here the CDR3 DNA reads TGTGCCAGCAGCTCGGGACAGGGCTTGTACACCGGGGAGCTGTTTTTT. It codes for CASSSGQGLYTGELFF.

The chain has TRBV2 and TRBJ2-3; perhaps TRBD1 as D (5 bases). In germline, CDR1 is SNHLY, CDR2 FYNNEI. The length of the CDR3 is 15 residues. Trimming took off 6 bases at V and 2 bases at J, with 15 bases between the two ends. CDR3 sequence (DNA): TGTGCCAGCAGGCGCACAGGATCCATCACAGATACGCAGTATTTT. It yields the protein CASRRTGSITDTQYF.

V gene TRBV6-1 combines with J gene TRBJ2-4; D remains ambiguous. V lost 7 bases, J lost 0 bases, and 10 bases lay in between. The CDR3 contains 14 residues. The germline gives CDR1 MNHNS, CDR2 SASEGT. The CDR3 reads CASKVDLAKNIQYF. In DNA form, the CDR3 reads TGTGCCAGCAAGGTGGACCTAGCCAAAAACATTCAGTACTTC.

This clone was picked up a small number of times. The V and J genes are TRBV18 and TRBJ1-6, with D unresolved. The CDR3 runs 14 residues. V lost 2 bases and J 12 bases, leaving 14 bases between the germline ends. Germline lookup yields CDR1 KGHSH and CDR2 LQKENI. Here the CDR3 DNA reads TGTGCCAGCTCACCAGGATTTGGTTTTCTACCCCTCCACTTT. As protein: CASSPGFGFLPLHF.

The V call is TRBV7-8, the J call TRBJ2-7; tentatively, D is TRBD1 or TRBD2 (6 bases each). V lost 7 bases and J 4 bases, leaving 17 bases between the germline ends. The germline V gene encodes CDR1 SGHVS and CDR2 FQNEAQ. This CDR3 has 14 residues. The CDR3 spells CASIRGQRSYEQYF. Here the CDR3 DNA reads TGTGCCAGCATTCGGGGGCAGAGATCTTACGAGCAGTACTTC.

V is TRBV11-2 and J is TRBJ1-2; D unclear. Trimming took off 1 base at V and 5 bases at J, with 2 bases between the two ends. The CDR3 spans 11 residues. In germline, CDR1 is SGHAT, CDR2 FQNNGV. CDR3 loop: CASSLVYGYTF. The DNA for the CDR3 is TGTGCCAGCAGCTTAGTATATGGCTACACCTTC.

The chain has TRBV5-8 and TRBJ1-2; no reliable D call. The CDR3 is made up of 14 amino acids. CDR1 is SGHTS, CDR2 YDEGEE, per germline. Trimming left V 0 bases short and J 8 bases short, with 14 bases between. CDR3 DNA sequence: TGTGCCAGCAGCTTGGGCCTCCCTCCTAGAGGCTACACCTTC. It encodes CASSLGLPPRGYTF.

This clone was detected once. The chain has TRBV28 and TRBJ2-1; a weak D match, TRBD1 (5 bases). The CDR3 is made up of 12 amino acids. The germline V gene has CDR1 MDHEN and CDR2 SYDVKM. V was cut by 5 bases and J by 5 bases, with 7 bases left in between. For the CDR3, the DNA is TGTGCCAGCAGTGTGGACAACAATGAGCAGTTCTTC. Translated: CASSVDNNEQFF.

This chain uses TRBV28 with TRBJ2-7; 8 positions agree with TRBD2. Germline CDR1 is MDHEN and CDR2 is SYDVKM. This CDR3 contains 13 residues. Unmatched junction bases numbered 2, after V lost 7 bases and J lost 0 bases. CDR3 bases: TGTGCCAGCAAGGGACTAGACTCCTACGAGCAGTACTTC. Translated: CASKGLDSYEQYF.

For this clone: Other DNA sequences in this sample translate to the same CDR3. V and J are TRBV5-1 and TRBJ2-7; tentatively, D is TRBD1 (5 bases). The CDR3 sequence is 14 residues long. V was cut by 0 bases and J by 2 bases, with 9 bases left in between. CDR1 and CDR2 from the germline V gene are SGHRS and YFSETQ. CDR3 loop: CASSLGLGAYEQYF. The CDR3 nucleotides read TGCGCCAGCAGCTTGGGCCTAGGGGCCTACGAGCAGTACTTC. The full variable domain, rest sourced from reference TRBV5-1 and TRBJ2-7, is KAGVTQTPRYLIKTRGQQVTLSCSPISGHRSVSWYQQTPGQGLQFLFEYFSETQRNKGNFPGRFSGRQFSNSRSEMNVSTLELGDSALYLCASSLGLGAYEQYFGPGTRLTVT.

The genes are TRBV5-1 and TRBJ2-5, with TRBD1 matching 7 bases. Trimming took 0 bases from V and 5 from J; bases not matched to a gene: 7. Germline V lookup: CDR1 SGHRS, CDR2 YFSETQ. The CDR3 has 15 residues. DNA of the CDR3: TGCGCCAGCAGCTTGGCCGCTGACAGGGTGGAGACCCAGTACTTC. Its translation is CASSLAADRVETQYF. The whole variable domain, remainder taken from reference TRBV5-1 and TRBJ2-5, is KAGVTQTPRYLIKTRGQQVTLSCSPISGHRSVSWYQQTPGQGLQFLFEYFSETQRNKGNFPGRFSGRQFSNSRSEMNVSTLELGDSALYLCASSLAADRVETQYFGPGTRLLVL.

The chain employs TRBV27 and TRBJ2-5; 12 positions agree with TRBD1. J was trimmed by 5 bases and V by 3 bases; bases with no gene match: 10. Germline lookup yields CDR1 MNHEY and CDR2 SMNVEV (reference sequence). This CDR3 has 17 amino acids. The DNA for the CDR3 is TGTGCCAGCAGTTTCATTGCCGGGACAGGGGGCTTGGAGACCCAGTACTTC. Residues: CASSFIAGTGGLETQYF.

J is TRBJ2-3 and V is TRBV6-1, with D possibly TRBD2 on 5 matching bases. The CDR3 is 14 amino acids. Germline CDR1 is MNHNS and CDR2 is SASEGT. The V and J ends lost 8 bases and 6 bases respectively, with 18 bases between them. CDR3 in amino acids: CASSGGLNVDTQYF. CDR3 nucleotide sequence: TGTGCCAGCTCAGGCGGGTTGAACGTTGATACGCAGTATTTT.

This chain uses TRBV5-1 with TRBJ2-1; D unclear. Germline loops: CDR1 SGHRS, CDR2 YFSETQ. The CDR3 has 14 amino acids. Trimming removed 1 base from V and 5 bases from J, with 10 bases in between. The CDR3 DNA sequence: TGCGCCAGCAGCTTGTTTTTGGAGAACAATGAGCAGTTCTTC. Protein: CASSLFLENNEQFF.

This rearrangement joins TRBV9 to TRBJ2-2, with D possibly matching TRBD1 (7 bases). V was cut by 0 bases and J by 4 bases, with 10 bases left in between. Germline lookup yields CDR1 SGDLS and CDR2 YYNGEE. The CDR3 is 15 residues long. The CDR3 DNA sequence: TGTGCCAGCAGCGTAGACAGGGGAGGCACCGGGGAGCTGTTTTTT. Protein product: CASSVDRGGTGELFF. Full variable domain (remainder filled in from reference TRBV9 and TRBJ2-2): DSGVTQTPKHLITATGQRVTLRCSPRSGDLSVYWYQQSLDQGLQFLIQYYNGEERAKGNILERFSAQQFPDLHSELNLSSLELGDSALYFCASSVDRGGTGELFFGEGSRLTVL.

The V call is TRBV6-5, the J call TRBJ2-5; D gene unclear. Deletions cut 5 bases from V and 4 bases from J, with 11 bases between. Looked up from germline, CDR1 is MNHEY and CDR2 is SVGAGI. The CDR3 contains 13 residues. As DNA, the CDR3 is TGTGCCAGCAGTGGTAATCGCCCAGAGACCCAGTACTTC. The encoded protein is CASSGNRPETQYF.

This chain joins TRBV5-4 and TRBJ1-4; 8 bases are a match to TRBD1. Germline lookup yields CDR1 SGHNT and CDR2 YYREEE (reference sequence). Trimming at V came to 4 bases and at J to 4 bases, leaving 6 bases not matched to a gene. The length of the CDR3 is 15 residues. The CDR3 DNA reads TGTGCCAGCAGCAATCATGGACAGGGTAATGAAAAACTGTTTTTT. Residues: CASSNHGQGNEKLFF.

This chain joins TRBV6-6 and TRBJ2-7; 7 bases fit TRBD2. Germline V gives CDR1 MNHNY, CDR2 SVGAGI (reference sequence). The J segment lost 3 bases and the V segment lost 6 bases, leaving 5 bases of the junction unmatched. CDR3 length: 13 amino acids. CDR3 in amino acids: CASRAGGNYEQYF. DNA for the CDR3: TGTGCCAGCAGGGCCGGGGGGAACTACGAGCAGTACTTC.

This clone showed up many times. This sequence joins TRBV10-3 and TRBJ1-1; D gene unclear. Trimming shortened V by 0 bases and J by 4 bases, and 15 bases separated the two germline ends. This CDR3 region has 16 residues. Germline V gives CDR1 ENHRY, CDR2 SYGVKD. The CDR3 protein is CAISESWAVGSTEAFF. The DNA of the CDR3 is TGTGCCATCAGTGAGTCGTGGGCAGTTGGGAGCACTGAAGCTTTCTTT.

This clone was counted a few times. The chain combines TRBV6-1 with TRBJ1-3, with TRBD1 as a possible D gene (6 bases). There are 16 residues in the CDR3. Trimming shortened V by 4 bases and J by 4 bases, and 17 bases separated the two germline ends. CDR1 is MNHNS, CDR2 SASEGT, per germline. This chain's CDR3 is CASSAFGTGLGNTIYF. DNA for the CDR3: TGTGCCAGCAGTGCCTTTGGAACAGGGTTGGGAAACACCATATATTTT.

The chain recombines TRBV29-1 with TRBJ1-5; weak D call: TRBD1 (6 bases). Between the trimmed V and J ends, which lost 6 bases and 7 bases, there was a span of 19 bases. The CDR3 loop spans 14 amino acids. Germline CDR1 reads SQVTM; CDR2 reads ANQGSEA. This CDR3 reads CSVGGQGFGQPQHF. For the CDR3, the DNA is TGCAGCGTGGGGGGGCAGGGGTTTGGACAGCCCCAGCATTTT.

This chain uses TRBV30 with TRBJ1-4; D is unclear. The CDR3 sequence is 11 residues long. Trimming shortened V by 1 base and J by 5 bases, and 2 bases separated the two germline ends. Per germline, CDR1 GTSNPN and CDR2 SVGIG (reference sequence). CDR3: CAWSENEKLFF. The CDR3 DNA is TGTGCCTGGAGTGAGAATGAAAAACTGTTTTTT.

The V call is TRBV4-3, the J call TRBJ1-2; D perhaps matches TRBD1 (5 bases). Trimming took off 0 bases at V and 9 bases at J, with 11 bases between the two ends. This CDR3 spans 13 amino acids. The germline CDR1 and CDR2 sequences are LGHNA and YSLEER. CDR3 DNA sequence: TGCGCCAGCAGCCAAGAAAGAGAGGGGAGCTACACCTTC. Translating it yields CASSQEREGSYTF.

V gene TRBV29-1 combines with J gene TRBJ2-5, with D unresolved. Trimming took 3 bases from V and 6 from J, leaving 11 bases between them. The CDR3 is 12 residues long. The germline gives CDR1 SQVTM, CDR2 ANQGSEA. The CDR3 DNA reads as TGCAGCGTTGATATGGCTACCCAGACCCAGTACTTC. It codes for CSVDMATQTQYF.

CDR3 amino acids: CASSPTGSSSYEQYF. In DNA form, the CDR3 reads TGCGCCAGCAGCCCGACAGGGTCGAGCTCCTACGAGCAGTACTTC. The rearrangement uses TRBV5-1 and TRBJ2-7; 7 bases line up with TRBD1. The V gene end was trimmed by 4 bases and the J gene end by 0 bases; junction bases not matched to a gene: 7. CDR3 size: 15 residues. CDR1 is SGHRS and CDR2 is YFSETQ in the germline V gene.

This CDR3 reads CASSEMRREQFF. The CDR3 DNA is TGTGCCAGCAGTGAGATGCGCAGGGAGCAGTTCTTC. This chain uses TRBV2 with TRBJ2-1; D is unresolved. V lost 3 bases, J lost 10 bases, and 10 bases lay in between. Germline lookup yields CDR1 SNHLY and CDR2 FYNNEI. The CDR3 covers 12 residues.